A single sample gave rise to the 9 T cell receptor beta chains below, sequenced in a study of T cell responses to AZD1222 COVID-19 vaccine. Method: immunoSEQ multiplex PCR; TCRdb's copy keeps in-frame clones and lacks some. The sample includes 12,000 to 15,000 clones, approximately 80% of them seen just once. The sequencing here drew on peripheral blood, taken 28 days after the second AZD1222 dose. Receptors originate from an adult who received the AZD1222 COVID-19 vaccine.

The CDR3 DNA sequence: TGTGCCTGGAGTGTAGCGGACAGAAACACTGAAGCTTTCTTT. It is translated as CAWSVADRNTEAFF. The chain carries TRBV30 and TRBJ1-1; maybe TRBD1 (6 bases). The germline gives CDR1 GTSNPN, CDR2 SVGIG (reference sequence). CDR3 length: 14 amino acids. V was trimmed by 0 bases and J by 2 bases, leaving 10 bases between them.

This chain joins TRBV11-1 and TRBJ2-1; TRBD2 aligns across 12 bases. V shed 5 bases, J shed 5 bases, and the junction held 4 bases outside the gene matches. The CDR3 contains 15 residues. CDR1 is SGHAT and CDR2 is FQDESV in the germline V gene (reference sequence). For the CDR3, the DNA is TGTGCCAGCAGCCAACTAGCGGGGGGTAACAATGAGCAGTTCTTC. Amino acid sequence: CASSQLAGGNNEQFF.

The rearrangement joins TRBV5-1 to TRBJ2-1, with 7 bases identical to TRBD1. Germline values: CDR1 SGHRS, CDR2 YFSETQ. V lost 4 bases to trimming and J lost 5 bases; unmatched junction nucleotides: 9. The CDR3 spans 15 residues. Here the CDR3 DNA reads TGCGCCAGCAGCCCCCGGACAGGATCGGACAATGAGCAGTTCTTC. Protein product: CASSPRTGSDNEQFF. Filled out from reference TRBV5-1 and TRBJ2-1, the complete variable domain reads KAGVTQTPRYLIKTRGQQVTLSCSPISGHRSVSWYQQTPGQGLQFLFEYFSETQRNKGNFPGRFSGRQFSNSRSEMNVSTLELGDSALYLCASSPRTGSDNEQFFGPGTRLTVL.

The CDR3 loop reads CASSVEPGGVREQYF. The CDR3, as DNA: TGTGCCAGCAGCGTAGAGCCAGGAGGGGTACGCGAGCAGTACTTC. The rearrangement links TRBV9 to TRBJ2-7; D is perhaps TRBD2 (6 bases). Trimming removed 0 bases at V and 6 bases at J, with 16 bases between. The germline V gene encodes CDR1 SGDLS and CDR2 YYNGEE. This CDR3 region has 15 residues.

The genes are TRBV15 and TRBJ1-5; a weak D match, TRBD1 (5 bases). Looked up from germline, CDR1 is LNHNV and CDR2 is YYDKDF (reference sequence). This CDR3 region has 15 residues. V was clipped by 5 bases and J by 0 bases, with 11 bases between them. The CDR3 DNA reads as TGTGCCACCAGCGCCCGGGGGATTAGCAATCAGCCCCAGCATTTT. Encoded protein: CATSARGISNQPQHF.

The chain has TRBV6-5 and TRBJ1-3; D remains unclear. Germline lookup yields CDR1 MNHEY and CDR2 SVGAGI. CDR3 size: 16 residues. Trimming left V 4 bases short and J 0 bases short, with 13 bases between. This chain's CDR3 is CASSSQTKFSGNTIYF. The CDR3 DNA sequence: TGTGCCAGCAGTTCACAGACAAAGTTCTCTGGAAACACCATATATTTT.

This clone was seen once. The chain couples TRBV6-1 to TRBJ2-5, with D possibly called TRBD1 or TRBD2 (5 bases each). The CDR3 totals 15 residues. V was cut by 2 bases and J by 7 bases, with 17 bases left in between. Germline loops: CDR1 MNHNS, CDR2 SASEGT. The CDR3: CASSEIRDGSRTQYF. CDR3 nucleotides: TGTGCCAGCAGTGAAATCCGGGACGGCAGCAGGACCCAGTACTTC.

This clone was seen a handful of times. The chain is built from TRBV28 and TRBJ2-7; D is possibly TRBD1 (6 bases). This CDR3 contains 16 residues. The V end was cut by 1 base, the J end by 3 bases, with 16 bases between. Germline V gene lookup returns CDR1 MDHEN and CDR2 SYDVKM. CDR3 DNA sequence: TGTGCCAGCAGTTTATCCGCCGGGACATCGTTCTACGAGCAGTACTTC. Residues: CASSLSAGTSFYEQYF.

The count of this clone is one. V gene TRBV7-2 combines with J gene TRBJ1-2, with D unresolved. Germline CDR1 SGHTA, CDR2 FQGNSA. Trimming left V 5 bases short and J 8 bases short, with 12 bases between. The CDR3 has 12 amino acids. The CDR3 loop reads CASSHARSGYTF. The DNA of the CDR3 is TGTGCCAGCAGCCACGCCCGTAGCGGCTACACCTTC.